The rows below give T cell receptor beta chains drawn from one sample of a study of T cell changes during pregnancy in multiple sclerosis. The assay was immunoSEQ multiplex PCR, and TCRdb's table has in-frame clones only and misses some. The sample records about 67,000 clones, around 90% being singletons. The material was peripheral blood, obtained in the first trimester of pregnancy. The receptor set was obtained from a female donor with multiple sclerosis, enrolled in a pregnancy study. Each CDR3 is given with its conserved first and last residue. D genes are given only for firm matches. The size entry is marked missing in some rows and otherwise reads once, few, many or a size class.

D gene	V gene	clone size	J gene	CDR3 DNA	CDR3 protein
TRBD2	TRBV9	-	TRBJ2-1	TGTGCCAGCAGCGCCCCCCAGCGGGAGGAATTTTTCGGCTCCTACAATGAGCAGTTCTTC	CASSAPQREEFFGSYNEQFF
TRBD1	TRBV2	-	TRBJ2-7	TGTGCCAGTCGTACAGGGGGGTGGGGCGAGCAGTACTTC	CASRTGGWGEQYF
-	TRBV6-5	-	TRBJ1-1	TGTGCCAGCAGTTACTCGGCCCCACTGAACACTGAAGCTTTCTTT	CASSYSAPLNTEAFF
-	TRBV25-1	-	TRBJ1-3	TGTGCCAGTAGACGGGGAGGAGGAAACACCATATATTTT	CASRRGGGNTIYF
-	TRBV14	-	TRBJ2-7	TGTGCCAGCAGCCACGGACACCTAACCTACGAGCAGTACTTC	CASSHGHLTYEQYF
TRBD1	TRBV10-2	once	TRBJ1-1	TGCGCCAGCAGCATCTCTACAGGGGGCTACACTGAAGCTTTCTTT	CASSISTGGYTEAFF
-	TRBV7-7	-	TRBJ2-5	TGTGCCAGCAGCTTACGCGGTAAAGAGACCCAGTACTTC	CASSLRGKETQYF
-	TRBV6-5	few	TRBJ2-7	TGTGCCAGCAGTTACTCGGTGCAGGGCTCCTACGAGCAGTACTTC	CASSYSVQGSYEQYF
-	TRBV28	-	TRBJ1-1	TGTGCCAGCAAGGGGGTGGGCACTGAAGCTTTCTTT	CASKGVGTEAFF
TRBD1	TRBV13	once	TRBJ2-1	TGTGCCAGCAGCTTAGTCAGGGGGCACGAGCAGTTCTTC	CASSLVRGHEQFF
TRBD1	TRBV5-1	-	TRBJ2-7	TGCGCCAGCAGCCAAGGCGACAGGGTCTCCTACGAGCAGTACTTC	CASSQGDRVSYEQYF
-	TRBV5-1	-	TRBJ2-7	TGCGCCAGCAGCTTGGTTGTAGGGAATACTAGGCCCGGATACGAGCAGTACTTC	CASSLVVGNTRPGYEQYF
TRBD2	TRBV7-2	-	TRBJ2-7	TGTGCCAGCAGAGGCGGGAGTTCATACGAGCAGTACTTC	CASRGGSSYEQYF
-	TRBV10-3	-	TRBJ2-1	TGTGCCATCATGGGGGTACAGGGAGACGATGAGCAGTTCTTC	CAIMGVQGDDEQFF
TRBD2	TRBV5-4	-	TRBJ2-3	TGTGCCAGCAGCTCCCCAGCGGGGGTGAATACGCAGTATTTT	CASSSPAGVNTQYF
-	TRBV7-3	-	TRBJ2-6	TGTGCCAGCAGCTTAAACCCCCAGGGTTCCGGGGCCAACGTCCTGACTTTC	CASSLNPQGSGANVLTF
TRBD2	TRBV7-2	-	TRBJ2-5	TGTGCCAGCACCCCATGGGGGGGAAGACAAGAGACCCAGTACTTC	CASTPWGGRQETQYF
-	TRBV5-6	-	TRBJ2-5	TGTGCCAGCAGCTTGACTAGAAGGGATCCGAAGAGGGAGACCCAGTACTTC	CASSLTRRDPKRETQYF
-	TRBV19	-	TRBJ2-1	TGTGCCAGTAGCCGGTCGGCGGGTCTTGTCAATGAGCAGTTCTTC	CASSRSAGLVNEQFF
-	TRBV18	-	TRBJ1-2	TGTGCCAGCTCACCGGTCGAGAACTATGGCTACACCTTC	CASSPVENYGYTF